The entry that follows covers one TCR beta chain sequence. The source of the sample is a study of identical twins. Germline CDR1 and CDR2: SGHRS and YFSETQ. This CDR3 spans 15 amino acids. After removal of 4 bases from V and 6 bases from J, the junction contained 10 bases not matched to a gene. TCRdb reprocessed the 5' RACE reads via MiXCR and lists one record per CDR3 protein. The sample shows about 660,000 distinct CDR3 sequences, over 8.5% of them seen only once. This same sample was also part of a study on yellow fever vaccine responses in identical twins.

Sequencing was carried out using PBMCs. The sequence came from a woman aged 18-35 years in good health. The V gene is TRBV5-1, the J gene TRBJ2-7; the match to TRBD1 covers 10 bases. CDR3: CASSLRQGATVEQYF. CDR3 DNA sequence: TGCGCCAGCAGCCTAAGACAGGGGGCGACGGTCGAGCAGTACTTC.